This is a list of T cell receptor beta chains from one sample in a study of OX40 agonist ivuxolimab in advanced cancers. The protocol was immunoSEQ multiplex PCR, while the TCRdb copy is restricted to in-frame clones and leaves out a portion. The sample records around 56,000 clones, roughly 86% being singletons. The material sequenced was CD4+ or CD8+ T cells sorted from blood, taken in a trial of the OX40 agonist ivuxolimab. These receptors all stem from an adult with an advanced solid tumor such as melanoma, head and neck, liver or kidney cancer. Both conserved end residues are part of each CDR3. The D gene is left open where the match is weak. Not every row has a clone size; where given, it reads once, few, many or a size class.

V	length	size	J	D	CDR3	DNA
TRBV11-1	15	once	TRBJ2-1	NA	CASSLAGGLYNEQFF	TGTGCCAGCAGCTTAGCTGGGGGGCTATACAATGAGCAGTTCTTC
TRBV7-7	18	NA	TRBJ1-4	TRBD1	CATLRDRAHHATNEKLFF	TGTGCCACCCTCCGGGACAGGGCCCATCATGCAACTAATGAAAAACTGTTTTTT
TRBV18	15	NA	TRBJ2-1	NA	CASSPVPGAYNEQFF	TGTGCCAGCTCACCAGTCCCCGGCGCCTACAATGAGCAGTTCTTC
TRBV6-1	11	few	TRBJ1-2	NA	CASSENPRRGF	TGTGCCAGCAGTGAAAATCCCCGCCGAGGATTC
TRBV15	13	NA	TRBJ1-5	NA	CATSINIGQPQHF	TGTGCCACCAGCATTAACATCGGTCAGCCCCAGCATTTT
TRBV11-2	16	NA	TRBJ2-7	NA	CASSWGGSINAVEQYF	TGTGCCAGCAGCTGGGGTGGATCGATTAACGCCGTCGAGCAGTACTTC
TRBV10-1	15	once	TRBJ2-5	NA	CASSESGGRQETQYF	TGCGCCAGCAGTGAGTCGGGGGGAAGACAAGAGACCCAGTACTTC
TRBV5-1	15	NA	TRBJ2-2	NA	CASSWRSGPLGELFF	TGCGCCAGCAGCTGGAGGTCGGGTCCGCTCGGGGAGCTGTTTTTT
TRBV6-5	14	NA	TRBJ2-3	NA	CASSWRVSTDTQYF	TGTGCCAGCAGTTGGAGGGTTAGCACAGATACGCAGTATTTT
TRBV9	13	few	TRBJ1-2	NA	CASSVEPPMGYTF	TGTGCCAGCAGCGTAGAGCCCCCGATGGGCTACACCTTC
TRBV7-9	13	NA	TRBJ2-6	NA	CASTSPGANVLTF	TGTGCCAGCACCTCCCCTGGGGCCAACGTCCTGACTTTC
TRBV6-4	13	NA	TRBJ1-2	NA	CASSDSLGSGYTF	TGTGCCAGCAGTGACTCATTGGGGAGTGGCTACACCTTC
TRBV7-2	15	NA	TRBJ2-5	NA	CASSPSTGEGETQYF	TGTGCCAGCAGCCCGTCCACAGGGGAGGGGGAGACCCAGTACTTC
TRBV4-1	14	NA	TRBJ1-2	NA	CASSQGLELYGYTF	TGCGCCAGCAGCCAAGGACTGGAACTCTATGGCTACACCTTC
TRBV4-3	14	few	TRBJ1-4	NA	CASSQGSLNEKLFF	TGCGCCAGCAGCCAAGGGAGCCTTAATGAAAAACTGTTTTTT
TRBV4-2	11	NA	TRBJ1-2	NA	CASSAYYGYTF	TGTGCCAGCAGCGCCTACTATGGCTACACCTTC
TRBV7-8	19	NA	TRBJ1-5	NA	CASSLLRRGTGAGNQPQHF	TGTGCCAGCAGCTTACTAAGGAGGGGTACCGGGGCCGGTAATCAGCCCCAGCATTTT
TRBV30	15	NA	TRBJ1-3	NA	CAWSVRDISGNTIYF	TGTGCCTGGAGTGTACGGGATATCTCTGGAAACACCATATATTTT
TRBV28	15	NA	TRBJ2-3	NA	CASHLEGGTGVTQYF	TGTGCCAGCCACCTAGAAGGGGGGACTGGGGTTACGCAGTATTTT
TRBV7-9	12	NA	TRBJ2-7	NA	CASSSRGNEQYF	TGTGCCAGCAGCTCCCGGGGTAACGAGCAGTACTTC
TRBV6-1	17	NA	TRBJ2-1	TRBD2	CASSEGLAGVTGWVQFF	TGTGCCAGCAGTGAAGGGCTAGCGGGAGTAACGGGCTGGGTACAGTTCTTC
TRBV5-1	14	once	TRBJ1-3	NA	CASSLVGSGNTIYF	TGCGCCAGCAGCTTGGTCGGCTCCGGAAACACCATATATTTT
TRBV19	12	NA	TRBJ1-4	NA	CASSQSREKLFF	TGTGCCAGTAGTCAATCAAGGGAAAAACTGTTTTTT
TRBV19	17	NA	TRBJ1-5	NA	CASSNRRGGTSNQPQHF	TGTGCCAGTAGTAATAGGAGGGGGGGTACAAGCAATCAGCCCCAGCATTTT
TRBV28	13	NA	TRBJ1-2	NA	CASSSGQNYGYTF	TGTGCCAGCAGTTCCGGACAGAACTATGGCTACACCTTC
TRBV25-1	14	NA	TRBJ2-7	TRBD1	CASSGWTGNYEQYF	TGTGCCAGCAGTGGGTGGACAGGGAACTACGAGCAGTACTTC
TRBV4-3	15	NA	TRBJ2-1	NA	CASSRQTSSYNEQFF	TGCGCCAGCAGCCGGCAGACGAGCTCCTACAATGAGCAGTTCTTC
TRBV21-1	14	NA	TRBJ2-1	NA	CASSKRMCASEQFF	TGTGCCAGCAGCAAGAGAATGTGTGCCAGTGAGCAGTTCTTC
TRBV28	14	NA	TRBJ2-5	NA	CASSSIYDPRAQYF	TGTGCCAGCAGTTCAATCTACGACCCCAGGGCCCAGTACTTC
TRBV11-3	13	NA	TRBJ2-3	NA	CASSFTTGDTQYF	TGTGCCAGCAGCTTCACCACGGGGGATACGCAGTATTTT
TRBV6-5	15	NA	TRBJ2-1	TRBD2	CASSYSFTSGSEQFF	TGTGCCAGCAGTTACTCGTTCACTAGCGGGAGTGAGCAGTTCTTC
TRBV28	12	NA	TRBJ1-5	NA	CASSFGEQPQHF	TGTGCCAGCAGTTTCGGTGAGCAGCCCCAGCATTTT
TRBV27	16	NA	TRBJ1-5	TRBD1	CASSAQGAHSNQPQHF	TGTGCCAGCAGTGCCCAGGGGGCGCATAGCAATCAGCCCCAGCATTTT
TRBV27	15	few	TRBJ1-4	NA	CASSFRVSVNEKLFF	TGTGCCAGCAGTTTTCGGGTCAGCGTTAATGAAAAACTGTTTTTT
TRBV5-1	12	NA	TRBJ2-7	TRBD1	CASSLTGGEQYF	TGCGCCAGCAGCCTCACAGGGGGCGAGCAGTACTTC
TRBV11-2	15	NA	TRBJ2-1	TRBD2	CASSARSLAGAEQFF	TGTGCCAGCAGCGCCCGCAGCCTAGCGGGAGCCGAGCAGTTCTTC
TRBV5-8	16	NA	TRBJ1-5	NA	CASSLVALSGNQPQHF	TGTGCCAGCAGCTTGGTGGCCCTCAGCGGCAATCAGCCCCAGCATTTT
TRBV11-2	14	NA	TRBJ2-2	NA	CASSLSPTTGELFF	TGTGCCAGCAGCTTAAGTCCTACCACCGGGGAGCTGTTTTTT
TRBV19	15	NA	TRBJ2-5	TRBD1	CASSIPGQGALVQYF	TGTGCCAGTAGTATACCGGGACAGGGGGCCCTCGTCCAGTACTTC
TRBV7-2	13	NA	TRBJ2-1	NA	CASSPGVLNEQFF	TGTGCCAGCAGCCCCGGAGTCCTCAATGAGCAGTTCTTC
TRBV11-2	16	NA	TRBJ2-3	NA	CASSLEAGAGTDTQYF	TGTGCCAGCAGCTTAGAGGCAGGGGCCGGCACAGATACGCAGTATTTT
TRBV9	20	once	TRBJ2-3	TRBD1	CASSVRIGATRGRSTDTQYF	TGTGCCAGCAGCGTACGTATTGGAGCGACCAGGGGGCGTAGCACAGATACGCAGTATTTT
TRBV7-2	13	NA	TRBJ1-1	TRBD1	CASRLTGTHEAFF	TGTGCCAGCAGACTGACAGGGACTCATGAAGCTTTCTTT
TRBV19	15	NA	TRBJ1-5	NA	CASSMVWDTNQPQHF	TGTGCCAGTAGTATGGTGTGGGACACCAATCAGCCCCAGCATTTT
TRBV5-1	12	NA	TRBJ2-1	NA	CASSLVADEQFF	TGCGCCAGCAGCTTGGTAGCGGATGAGCAGTTCTTC
TRBV7-9	14	NA	TRBJ1-5	NA	CASSLGDEGQPQHF	TGTGCCAGCAGCTTAGGGGACGAAGGACAGCCCCAGCATTTT
TRBV7-2	14	NA	TRBJ2-3	NA	CASSPPSISDTQYF	TGTGCCAGCAGCCCCCCCTCTATCTCAGATACGCAGTATTTT
TRBV29-1	13	NA	TRBJ2-1	NA	CSVDSGQYNEQFF	TGCAGCGTTGATTCAGGACAGTACAATGAGCAGTTCTTC
TRBV7-2	13	NA	TRBJ1-1	NA	CASRKVRNTEAFF	TGTGCCAGTCGGAAAGTTAGAAACACTGAAGCTTTCTTT